Described below is a single TCR beta chain sequence and its context. Its specificity is unknown. This sample is drawn from a study of shared clonotypes between healthy human individuals. Broader study findings: The small donor group covered limited genetic and exposure diversity. Collection of samples was limited to blood; tissue repertoires likely differ.

In germline, CDR1 is SGHRS, CDR2 YFSETQ. CDR3 length equals 15 residues. The V end was cut by 1 base, the J end by 0 bases, with 8 bases between. Every subset had its genomic DNA shared out evenly among several immunoSEQ plates. Around 28,000 T cell genomes (approximately 0.3 ug DNA) went into each PBMC replicate. TCRdb keeps only in-frame clones here, not all; method: immunoSEQ multiplex PCR. The sample consists of roughly 490,000 clones, roughly 78% of them appearing once. The chain has TRBV5-1 and TRBJ2-4; D call uncertain. The sequenced sample was PBMCs. This sequence was found in a woman between 40 and 55 years old in good health. Some clones in this sample may be carry-over from other donors' samples. The CDR3 reads CASSLTTIAKNIQYF. In DNA, the CDR3 is TGCGCCAGCAGCTTGACAACAATAGCCAAAAACATTCAGTACTTC.